A single sample gave rise to the 9 T cell receptor beta chains below, sequenced in a study of a mutant IDH1 vaccine in newly diagnosed glioma. No cognate antigen is known for these TCRs. The assay was immunoSEQ multiplex PCR, and TCRdb's table has in-frame clones only and misses some. The sample shows approximately 25,000 clones, about 80% of them seen only once. Specified time point: week 47, end of study. The study gave 300 ug of mutant IDH1 20-mer peptide per vaccine dose, with topical imiquimod. The input for sequencing was PBMCs, taken from a glioma patient whose treatment included an IDH1 peptide vaccine. These receptors were taken from a man aged 35-49 years with glioma. Some clones in this sample may be carry-over from other donors' samples.

The V gene is TRBV29-1, the J gene TRBJ1-1; the match to TRBD1 covers 7 bases. CDR3 size: 13 residues. Per the germline V gene, CDR1 is SQVTM and CDR2 is ANQGSEA. The junction had 8 bases not matched to a gene; V was cut back by 7 bases and J by 3 bases. The CDR3 bases are TGCAGCGCTGCGACAGGGTATGACACTGAAGCTTTCTTT. The encoded protein is CSAATGYDTEAFF.

The gene calls are TRBV18 and TRBJ2-7, with 9 positions matching TRBD1. The CDR3 totals 14 residues. Germline CDR1 KGHSH, CDR2 LQKENI. V was clipped by 3 bases and J by 1 base; unmatched bases: 1. CDR3 in DNA: TGTGCCAGCTCACCCGGGACAGGGTCCTACGAGCAGTACTTC. This sequence encodes CASSPGTGSYEQYF. The full variable domain, in which reference TRBV18 and TRBJ2-7 provide the parts outside the CDR3, is NAGVMQNPRHLVRRRGQEARLRCSPMKGHSHVYWYRQLPEEGLKFMVYLQKENIIDESGMPKERFSAEFPKEGPSILRIQQVVRGDSAAYFCASSPGTGSYEQYFGPGTRLTVT.

The rearrangement uses TRBV11-2 and TRBJ2-7, with TRBD2 matching 11 bases. There are 15 residues in the CDR3. The junction had 4 bases not matched to a gene; V was cut back by 5 bases and J by 1 base. From germline, CDR1 is SGHAT and CDR2 FQNNGV. CDR3 region: CASSASGGYSYEQYF. DNA of the CDR3: TGTGCCAGCAGCGCTAGCGGGGGGTATTCCTACGAGCAGTACTTC.

This sequence joins TRBV6-5 and TRBJ2-5, with D possibly TRBD1 on 5 matching bases. The length of the CDR3 is 15 residues. CDR1 and CDR2 from the germline V gene are MNHEY and SVGAGI. V was shortened by 0 bases and J by 6 bases, with 14 bases between the two germline ends. As DNA, the CDR3 is TGTGCCAGCAGTTACTCGTCGGCAGGGTTGAAGACCCAGTACTTC. Amino acids: CASSYSSAGLKTQYF.

The CDR3 region has the DNA TGCGCCAGCAGACAGGGGCGATCTGGAAACACCATATATTTT. Translation: CASRQGRSGNTIYF. The rearrangement links TRBV10-2 to TRBJ1-3; 7 bases map to TRBD1. This CDR3 contains 14 residues. The junction had 3 bases not matched to a gene; V was cut back by 6 bases and J by 1 base. CDR1 and CDR2 (germline): WSHSY, SAAADI.

This clone was seen once. The chain employs TRBV11-2 and TRBJ2-2, with 9 bases matching TRBD1. CDR3 size: 18 residues. Losses at the gene ends were 1 base for V and 6 bases for J; bases not matched to a gene: 12. The germline gives CDR1 SGHAT, CDR2 FQNNGV. In DNA form, the CDR3 reads TGTGCCAGCAGCTTAGCAAGGACCGGGACAGGGACCCCCGGGGAGCTGTTTTTT. Amino acid sequence: CASSLARTGTGTPGELFF.

The gene calls are TRBV4-2 and TRBJ1-1, with 8 bases lining up with TRBD1. Germline trimming cut 6 bases from V and 5 bases from J; bases unmatched to any gene: 5. Looked up from germline, CDR1 is LGHNA and CDR2 is YNFKEQ. The CDR3 spans 13 residues. The CDR3 loop reads CASRGTGGTEAFF. CDR3 coding DNA: TGTGCCAGCAGGGGAACAGGGGGAACTGAAGCTTTCTTT.

This sequence joins TRBV5-5 and TRBJ1-2; maybe TRBD1 (5 bases). V was cut by 2 bases and J by 8 bases, with 16 bases left in between. CDR1 and CDR2 from the germline V gene are SGHKS and YYEKEE (reference sequence). CDR3 length: 14 amino acids. The CDR3 loop is CASSFGGALLGYTF. The CDR3 region has the DNA TGTGCCAGCAGCTTCGGAGGGGCCCTTTTAGGCTACACCTTC. Looking up the rest from reference TRBV5-5 and TRBJ1-2 gives the full variable domain: DAGVTQSPTHLIKTRGQQVTLRCSPISGHKSVSWYQQVLGQGPQFIFQYYEKEERGRGNFPDRFSARQFPNYSSELNVNALLLGDSALYLCASSFGGALLGYTFGSGTRLTVV.

The chain combines TRBV4-1 with TRBJ1-4, with D possibly being TRBD1 (6 bases). Between the trimmed V and J ends, which lost 1 base and 11 bases, there was a span of 14 bases. From germline, CDR1 is MGHRA and CDR2 YSYEKL. The CDR3 sequence is 14 residues long. In DNA, the CDR3 is TGCGCCAGCAGCCAAGGTATCGTTCAGGGGAAACTGTTTTTT. It codes for CASSQGIVQGKLFF.